One sample yielded the 5 T cell receptor beta chains listed below, sequenced in a study of cytomegalovirus exposure and HLA in healthy donors. PCR was performed using 60 Vbeta and 13 Jbeta primers. Sequencing used immunoSEQ multiplex PCR; TCRdb keeps in-frame clones, though not all of them. This sample yields about 140,000 clones, of which around 73% are seen a single time; 1.6% belongs to the top ten. The sequenced sample consisted of PBMCs. The receptors here all came from a female donor in good health and CMV-seronegative.

The chain links TRBV6-5 to TRBJ2-1; D may be TRBD1 (5 bases). The CDR3 loop spans 12 amino acids. Germline assignment: CDR1 MNHEY and CDR2 SVGAGI. The CDR3 sequence: CALRGSYNEQFF. The CDR3 region has the DNA TGTGCTTTAAGGGGCTCCTACAATGAGCAGTTCTTC.

This clone was recorded only once. This chain links TRBV9 with TRBJ2-5; 9 nucleotides line up with TRBD1. CDR3 length equals 16 residues. J gave up 2 bases and V 4 bases, and 9 bases lay outside the gene matches. The germline V gene has CDR1 SGDLS and CDR2 YYNGEE. The DNA for the CDR3 is TGTGCCAGCAGCCCCTCGAAAGGGACAGGGCAAGAGACCCAGTACTTC. Translation gives CASSPSKGTGQETQYF.

The chain recombines TRBV30 with TRBJ1-1, with 7 bases identical to TRBD1. V was clipped by 7 bases and J by 6 bases; unmatched bases: 11. CDR3 size: 13 residues. Germline loops: CDR1 GTSNPN, CDR2 SVGIG (reference sequence). DNA of the CDR3: TGTGCCTCTGATACACAGGGGAAGGCTGAAGCTTTCTTT. Translated: CASDTQGKAEAFF. Supplemented by reference TRBV30 and TRBJ1-1, the full variable domain reads SQTIHQWPATLVQPVGSPLSLECTVEGTSNPNLYWYRQAAGRGLQLLFYSVGIGQISSEVPQNLSASRPQDRQFILSSKKLLLSDSGFYLCASDTQGKAEAFFGQGTRLTVV.

This clone occurred a few times. The chain employs TRBV25-1 and TRBJ2-7; 10 nucleotides line up with TRBD1. The CDR3 consists of 15 residues. V was pared by 3 bases and J by 3 bases, with 5 bases of the junction left unmatched. Germline V gives CDR1 MGHDK, CDR2 SYGVNS. CDR3 DNA sequence: TGTGCCAGCAGTGAGTTGGGGGACAGGGGCTACGAGCAGTACTTC. This encodes CASSELGDRGYEQYF.

This chain joins TRBV19 and TRBJ1-2, with D unresolved. Germline CDR1 is LNHDA and CDR2 is SQIVND (reference sequence). The CDR3 has 12 residues. Trimming pared 9 bases from V and 3 bases from J, leaving 11 bases between. CDR3 in DNA: TGTGCCAGCTTAACTGGAGACTATGGCTACACCTTC. The encoded protein is CASLTGDYGYTF.